The table lists the clone carrying this T cell receptor beta chain with a few counts. The sample belongs to a study of identical twins. Trimming took off 0 bases at V and 7 bases at J, with 13 bases between the two ends. Germline CDR1 reads LGHNA; CDR2 reads YSLEER. This CDR3 spans 15 amino acids. TCRdb reanalysed the 5' RACE reads using MiXCR and keeps one entry per CDR3 protein. The sample yields some 590,000 distinct CDR3 sequences, 9.6% seen once. The same sample was also used in a study of yellow fever vaccine responses in identical twins.

The chain carries TRBV4-3 and TRBJ2-1; the D gene is possibly TRBD2 (6 bases). The sequence was obtained from a woman aged 18-30 years in good health. The sequenced sample consisted of PBMCs. CDR3 residues: CASSQDRRDSNEQFF. The CDR3 nucleotides read TGCGCCAGCAGCCAAGATCGGCGGGATAGTAATGAGCAGTTCTTC.